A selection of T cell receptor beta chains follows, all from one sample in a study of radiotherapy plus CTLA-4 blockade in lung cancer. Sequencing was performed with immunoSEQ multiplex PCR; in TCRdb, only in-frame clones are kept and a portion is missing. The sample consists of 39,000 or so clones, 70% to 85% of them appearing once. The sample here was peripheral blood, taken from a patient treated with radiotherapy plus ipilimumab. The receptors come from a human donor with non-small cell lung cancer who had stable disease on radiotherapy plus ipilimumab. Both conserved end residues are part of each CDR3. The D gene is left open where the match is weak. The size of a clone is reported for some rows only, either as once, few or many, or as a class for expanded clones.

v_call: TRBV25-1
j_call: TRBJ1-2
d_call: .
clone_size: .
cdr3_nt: TGTGCCAGCAGTGGTGAGGTAACGGGAGGCTACACCTTC
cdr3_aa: CASSGEVTGGYTF

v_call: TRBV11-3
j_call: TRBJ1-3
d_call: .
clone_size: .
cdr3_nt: TGTGCCAGCAGCACTTACACGAGCTCTGGAAACACCATATATTTT
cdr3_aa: CASSTYTSSGNTIYF

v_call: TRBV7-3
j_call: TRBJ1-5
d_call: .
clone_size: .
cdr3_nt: TGTGCCAGCAGCTTAGGCAGGGCCCGCAATCAGCCCCAGCATTTT
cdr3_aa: CASSLGRARNQPQHF

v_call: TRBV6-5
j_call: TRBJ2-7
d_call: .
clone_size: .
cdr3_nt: TGTGCCAGCAGTAAAGCCGGATCAAAGGGGGAGCAGTACTTC
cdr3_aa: CASSKAGSKGEQYF

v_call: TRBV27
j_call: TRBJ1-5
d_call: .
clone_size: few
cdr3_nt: TGTGCCAGCAGTTTATGGACACCGGACACTAATAGCAATCAGCCCCAGCATTTT
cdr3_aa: CASSLWTPDTNSNQPQHF

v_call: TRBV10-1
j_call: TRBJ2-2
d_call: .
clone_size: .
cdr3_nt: TGCGCCAGCAGTGAGTCTCAGGGTCGGCTGTTTTTT
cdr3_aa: CASSESQGRLFF

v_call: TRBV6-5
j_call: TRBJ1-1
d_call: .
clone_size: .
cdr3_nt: TGTGCCAGCAGTTACTCGAGCACTGAAGCTTTCTTT
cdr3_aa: CASSYSSTEAFF

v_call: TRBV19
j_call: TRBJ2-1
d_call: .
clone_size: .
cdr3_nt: TGTGCCAGTAGTGGGATGGGGCCTTGGTCCGATGAGCAGTTCTTC
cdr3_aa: CASSGMGPWSDEQFF

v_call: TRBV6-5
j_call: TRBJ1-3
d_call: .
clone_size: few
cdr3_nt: TGTGCCATTGCTCCCGAACGCTCCGGAAACACCATATATTTT
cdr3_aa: CAIAPERSGNTIYF

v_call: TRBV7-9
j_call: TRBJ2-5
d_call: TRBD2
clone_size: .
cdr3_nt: TGTGCCAGCAGCATTAGCGGGGAGGAGACCCAGTACTTC
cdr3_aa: CASSISGEETQYF

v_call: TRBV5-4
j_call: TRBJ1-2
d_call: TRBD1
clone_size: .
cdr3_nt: TGTGCCAGCAGCTTGTATGGACAGGGAAACAACTATGGCTACACCTTC
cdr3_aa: CASSLYGQGNNYGYTF

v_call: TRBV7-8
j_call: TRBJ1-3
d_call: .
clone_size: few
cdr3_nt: TGTGCCAGCAGCTTGATGAGGACTGGAAACACCATATATTTT
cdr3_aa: CASSLMRTGNTIYF

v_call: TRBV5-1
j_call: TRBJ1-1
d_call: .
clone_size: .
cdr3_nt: TGCGCCAGCAGCCCCCCCAGCAGTCAGGTTTCTGAAGCTTTCTTT
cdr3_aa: CASSPPSSQVSEAFF

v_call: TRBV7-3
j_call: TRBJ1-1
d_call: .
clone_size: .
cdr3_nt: TGTGCCAGCAGCTTGATGGCAGGCTGGAACACTGAAGCTTTCTTT
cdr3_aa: CASSLMAGWNTEAFF

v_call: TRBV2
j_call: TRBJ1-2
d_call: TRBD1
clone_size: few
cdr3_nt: TGTGCCAGCAGCGCGGACAGGGGAGCTAACTATGGCTACACCTTC
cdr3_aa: CASSADRGANYGYTF

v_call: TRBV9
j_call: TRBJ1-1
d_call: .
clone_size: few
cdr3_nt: TGTGCCAGCAGCCGTGGTCCGAACACTGAAGCTTTCTTT
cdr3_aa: CASSRGPNTEAFF

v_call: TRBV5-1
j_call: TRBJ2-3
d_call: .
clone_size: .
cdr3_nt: TGCGCCAGCAGCTTGGCCTCAGAGACAGATACGCAGTATTTT
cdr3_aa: CASSLASETDTQYF

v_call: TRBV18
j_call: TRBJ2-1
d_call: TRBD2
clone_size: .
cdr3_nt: TGTGCCAGCTCCCCGGGGGGGCGGAGGGCGTTCTTC
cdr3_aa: CASSPGGRRAFF

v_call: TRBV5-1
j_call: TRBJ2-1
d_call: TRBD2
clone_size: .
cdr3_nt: TGCGCCAGCAGCTTTATGCGGACTAGCGTCAATCTTCCGGCGAACTACAATGAGCAGTTCTTC
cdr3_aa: CASSFMRTSVNLPANYNEQFF

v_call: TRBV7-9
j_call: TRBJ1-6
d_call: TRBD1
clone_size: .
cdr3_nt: TGTGCCAGCAGCCGCCGGGACAGGGTTTCACCCCTCCACTTT
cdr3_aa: CASSRRDRVSPLHF

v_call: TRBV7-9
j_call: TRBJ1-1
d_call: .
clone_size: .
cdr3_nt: TGTGCCAGCAGCGAGGGACACCCGAACACTGAAGCTTTCTTT
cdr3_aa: CASSEGHPNTEAFF

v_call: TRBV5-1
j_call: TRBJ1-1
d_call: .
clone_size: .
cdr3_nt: TGCGCCAGCAGCTTGGAATGGGGAGGGAACACTGAAGCTTTCTTT
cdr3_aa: CASSLEWGGNTEAFF

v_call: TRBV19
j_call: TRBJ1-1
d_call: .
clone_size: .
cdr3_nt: TGTGCCAGTACGAAGGGAGTCCCCACTGAAGCTTTCTTT
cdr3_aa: CASTKGVPTEAFF

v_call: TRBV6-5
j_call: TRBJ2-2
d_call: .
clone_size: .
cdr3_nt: TGTGCCAGCAGTTCTACGAACACCGGGGAGCTGTTTTTT
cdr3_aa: CASSSTNTGELFF

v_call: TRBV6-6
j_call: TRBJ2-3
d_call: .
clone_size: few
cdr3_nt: TGTGCCAGCAGCCGACCGGGAGTAGATACGCAGTATTTT
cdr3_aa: CASSRPGVDTQYF

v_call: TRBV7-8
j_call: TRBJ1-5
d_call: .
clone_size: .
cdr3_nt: TGTGCCAGCAGCTTAGGTAGGCAGTTCAATCAGCCCCAGCATTTT
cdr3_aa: CASSLGRQFNQPQHF

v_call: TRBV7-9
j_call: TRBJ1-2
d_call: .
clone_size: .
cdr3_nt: TGTGCCAGCAGTCTCGTCGAGGGCTACACCTTC
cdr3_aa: CASSLVEGYTF